Each of the 20 T cell receptor beta chains below was sequenced from the same sample in a study of blood T cell repertoires in COVID-19 (dated by TCRdb to 2018 to 2021). The receptor library was made with the immunoSEQ multiplex PCR assay. Here the immuneACCESS table is served through TCRdb, limited to in-frame sequences with V and J called. Missing clones are a known gap in these copies; in checked studies unresolved V genes cover under half, and the rest lacks a known reason. The sample profile shows tens of thousands of clones; approximately 84% of them were found once. The top ten clonotypes cover approximately 15% of the sample. Sequences were obtained from peripheral blood. The receptors originated from a man aged 65-85 years with active COVID-19.

The chain links TRBV7-9 to TRBJ2-3, with D tentatively TRBD2 (6 bases). Germline V lookup: CDR1 SEHNR, CDR2 FQNEAQ (reference sequence). V dropped 5 bases and J dropped 4 bases, with 22 bases sitting between them. CDR3 size: 17 residues. The CDR3 DNA sequence: TGTGCCAGCAGCCCTGAGGGCACTAGCATTATCTCAGATACGCAGTATTTT. Amino acid sequence: CASSPEGTSIISDTQYF.

This chain uses TRBV7-9 with TRBJ2-2, with TRBD2 matching over 10 bases. CDR1 and CDR2 from the germline V gene are SEHNR and FQNEAQ (reference sequence). Unmatched junction bases numbered 6, after V lost 2 bases and J lost 3 bases. This CDR3 contains 17 residues. CDR3: CASSLLILAGDTGELFF. The CDR3 DNA sequence: TGTGCCAGCAGCTTACTTATCCTAGCGGGAGACACCGGGGAGCTGTTTTTT.

The rearrangement joins TRBV7-3 to TRBJ1-5, with a tentative D call TRBD1 (6 bases). The CDR3 spans 13 residues. Trimming shortened V by 5 bases and J by 2 bases, and 7 bases separated the two germline ends. Germline values: CDR1 SGHTA, CDR2 FQGTGA. In DNA, the CDR3 is TGTGCCAGCAGCCAGGGGCGCAATCAGCCCCAGCATTTT. It is translated as CASSQGRNQPQHF.

The chain carries TRBV5-1 and TRBJ2-1; TRBD2 matches 8 bases. J was trimmed by 10 bases and V by 4 bases; bases with no gene match: 4. The CDR3 covers 12 residues. Germline V CDR1 and CDR2: SGHRS, YFSETQ. DNA of the CDR3: TGCGCCAGCAGCACCATAGCGGGAGAGCAGTTCTTC. Amino acid sequence: CASSTIAGEQFF.

V is TRBV7-3 and J is TRBJ2-1; TRBD2 matches at 8 bases. CDR3 length equals 14 residues. The V and J ends lost 4 bases and 7 bases, in that order; junction bases with no gene match: 6. Germline-derived CDR1 and CDR2 are SGHTA and FQGTGA. Here the CDR3 reads CASSSTSGGNEQFF. The DNA for the CDR3 is TGTGCCAGCAGCTCCACTAGCGGAGGGAATGAGCAGTTCTTC. The full variable domain, its missing parts supplied by reference TRBV7-3 and TRBJ2-1, is GAGVSQTPSNKVTEKGKYVELRCDPISGHTALYWYRQSLGQGPEFLIYFQGTGAADDSGLPNDRFFAVRPEGSVSTLKIQRTERGDSAVYLCASSSTSGGNEQFFGPGTRLTVL.

The V gene is TRBV28, the J gene TRBJ2-5, with no clear D. The CDR3 extends over 13 amino acids. The V gene lost 3 bases and the J gene lost 5 bases, with 10 bases spanning the gap. In germline, CDR1 is MDHEN, CDR2 SYDVKM. CDR3 DNA sequence: TGTGCCAGCAGTTTCGGGTACGGGGAGACCCAGTACTTC. This translates into CASSFGYGETQYF.

The chain is built from TRBV28 and TRBJ1-1; D is perhaps TRBD1 (5 bases). The CDR3 has 16 amino acids. The germline gives CDR1 MDHEN, CDR2 SYDVKM. The V end was cut by 1 base, the J end by 6 bases, with 18 bases between. CDR3: CASSLYPASGGAEAFF. Written as DNA, the CDR3 is TGTGCCAGCAGTTTATACCCTGCGAGCGGGGGGGCTGAAGCTTTCTTT.

V and J are TRBV7-9 and TRBJ1-4; 8 bases line up with TRBD1. The length of the CDR3 is 14 residues. Trimming at V came to 1 base and at J to 5 bases, leaving 0 bases not matched to a gene. In germline, CDR1 is SEHNR, CDR2 FQNEAQ (reference sequence). CDR3 sequence (DNA): TGTGCCAGCAGCTTAGGGACAGGGAATGAAAAACTGTTTTTT. Translated, it gives CASSLGTGNEKLFF.

This sequence joins TRBV7-6 and TRBJ1-6, with 8 bases fitting TRBD1. Germline CDR1 reads SGHVS; CDR2 reads FNYEAQ. There are 15 residues in the CDR3. V dropped 1 base and J dropped 6; count of bases not matched to a gene: 2. The DNA of the CDR3 is TGTGCCAGCAGCTTAGGTGGACAGGGTAATTCACCCCTCCACTTT. Protein sequence: CASSLGGQGNSPLHF.

The V gene is TRBV7-2, the J gene TRBJ1-4; tentative D call: TRBD1 (6 bases). CDR1 and CDR2 (germline): SGHTA, FQGNSA. V dropped 6 bases and J dropped 10 bases, with 15 bases sitting between them. The CDR3 covers 13 residues. CDR3 sequence (DNA): TGTGCCAGCAGGCCGAACAGGGAAGGAAAACTGTTTTTT. Encoded protein: CASRPNREGKLFF.

This clone was detected only once. The chain joins TRBV20-1 to TRBJ2-4, with D hard to call. Germline V gene sequence: CDR1 DFQATT, CDR2 SNEGSKA (reference sequence). Trimming shortened V by 6 bases and J by 0 bases, and 12 bases separated the two germline ends. This CDR3 spans 14 amino acids. The CDR3 DNA sequence: TGCAGTGCCAGTCTGCCTAGAGCCAAAAACATTCAGTACTTC. Amino acid sequence: CSASLPRAKNIQYF.

This chain connects TRBV29-1 to TRBJ2-2; D not resolved. V was trimmed by 6 bases and J by 6 bases, leaving 11 bases between them. CDR1 is SQVTM and CDR2 is ANQGSEA in the germline V gene. This CDR3 has 12 residues. The CDR3 region is CSVVQNAGELFF. The CDR3 DNA follows: TGCAGCGTGGTTCAGAATGCCGGGGAGCTGTTTTTT.

The chain combines TRBV6-2 or TRBV6-3 with TRBJ2-7; 7 positions match TRBD1. CDR3 length: 16 residues. The V segment lost 0 bases and the J segment 4 bases; nucleotides outside the gene matches: 9. From germline, CDR1 is MNHEY and CDR2 SVGEGT. The CDR3 bases are TGTGCCAGCAGTTACTCGGCGACAGGGTTCAAGTACGAGCAGTACTTC. Protein product: CASSYSATGFKYEQYF.

This chain uses TRBV15 with TRBJ2-5, with 8 bases identical to TRBD1. With 1 base clipped from V and 3 bases from J, the junction kept 7 bases outside the gene matches. The CDR3 spans 16 residues. Germline CDR1 reads LNHNV; CDR2 reads YYDKDF (reference sequence). The CDR3 is CATSRGLGQGEETQYF. The CDR3 DNA reads TGTGCCACCAGCAGAGGCCTCGGACAGGGAGAAGAGACCCAGTACTTC.

The V gene is TRBV11-2, the J gene TRBJ2-1, with TRBD2 identical over 13 bases. This CDR3 spans 14 amino acids. V shed 1 base and J 13 bases; nucleotides not matched to a gene: 4. Germline V gives CDR1 SGHAT, CDR2 FQNNGV. The DNA for the CDR3 is TGTGCCAGCAGCTTAGGACTAGCGGGAGGCCTTCAGTTCTTC. Amino acids: CASSLGLAGGLQFF.

This chain links TRBV6-2 or TRBV6-3 with TRBJ2-1; 7 bases line up with TRBD2. V shed 5 bases, J shed 6 bases, and the junction held 13 bases outside the gene matches. CDR3 length: 16 amino acids. Germline V gene lookup returns CDR1 MNHEY and CDR2 SVGEGT. CDR3 residues: CASSPRLAREVNEQFF. CDR3 nucleotides: TGTGCCAGCAGTCCCCGACTAGCCCGGGAGGTCAATGAGCAGTTCTTC.

The rearrangement links TRBV7-8 to TRBJ2-2, with 7 bases fitting TRBD2. Germline loops: CDR1 SGHVS, CDR2 FQNEAQ. The CDR3 runs 16 residues. Unmatched junction bases numbered 18, after V lost 10 bases and J lost 7 bases. The CDR3 sequence is CATKTGTTLISGELFF. The CDR3 bases are TGTGCCACCAAAACCGGGACTACCCTCATTAGCGGGGAGCTGTTTTTT.

The chain uses TRBV5-1 and TRBJ1-1; a weak D match, TRBD1 (5 bases). Deletions cut 0 bases from V and 6 bases from J, with 9 bases between. This CDR3 has 13 residues. The germline CDR1 and CDR2 sequences are SGHRS and YFSETQ. The CDR3 reads CASSLVRGAEAFF. The DNA of the CDR3 is TGCGCCAGCAGCTTGGTTAGGGGCGCTGAAGCTTTCTTT.

The chain recombines TRBV19 with TRBJ1-4, with 8 bases aligning to TRBD1. Germline values: CDR1 LNHDA, CDR2 SQIVND (reference sequence). The V segment lost 3 bases and the J segment 8 bases; nucleotides outside the gene matches: 5. The CDR3 spans 14 residues. The CDR3 DNA reads as TGTGCCAGTAGTATCGGGCAGGGGGCGGAAAAACTGTTTTTT. Its translation: CASSIGQGAEKLFF.

This clone came up a few times. V usage is TRBV27 and J usage is TRBJ2-4; D not resolved. CDR1 is MNHEY, CDR2 SMNVEV, per germline (reference sequence). Deletions cut 0 bases from V and 0 bases from J, with 9 bases between. The CDR3 runs 16 residues. The CDR3 nucleotides are TGTGCCAGCAGTTTATCCAGAACCCTAGCCAAAAACATTCAGTACTTC. This translates into CASSLSRTLAKNIQYF.